This is a list of T cell receptor beta chains from one sample in a study of regulatory T cells in long-lasting Graves disease. TCRdb independently ran MiXCR on the multiplex PCR reads; one entry per CDR3 protein. The data show 650,000 to 850,000 distinct CDR3 sequences, about 32% seen once. Material: peripheral blood mononuclear cells (PBMCs), obtained when the disease was refractory, from a patient treated with antithyroid drugs. The receptor set was obtained from a female donor with Graves disease. CDR3s include the opening cysteine and the closing phenylalanine or tryptophan. The D gene is left open where the match is weak. Expanded clones get a size class; other rows say once, few or many, or leave the size out.

-,-,TRBJ2-2,TRBV10-1,CASSELTGELFF,TGCGCCAGCAGTGAACTCACCGGGGAGCTGTTTTTT
TRBD1,few,TRBJ2-7,TRBV5-1,CASSWTGQGVSEQYF,TGCGCCAGCAGCTGGACGGGACAGGGGGTAAGCGAGCAGTACTTC
-,few,TRBJ2-7,TRBV5-1,CASSPDTTSYEQYF,TGCGCCAGCAGCCCGGACACGACATCCTACGAGCAGTACTTC
-,-,TRBJ2-3,TRBV7-3,CASSFGGVADTQYF,TGTGCCAGCAGCTTCGGGGGAGTAGCAGATACGCAGTATTTT
-,-,TRBJ2-7,TRBV30,CAWSWTVMGEQYF,TGTGCCTGGAGCTGGACAGTCATGGGGGAGCAGTACTTC
-,-,TRBJ1-2,TRBV5-1,CPSSFPRHTDGYTF,TGCCCCAGCAGCTTTCCCAGACATACTGATGGCTACACCTTC
-,few,TRBJ1-2,TRBV29-1,CSVEERTINYGYTF,TGCAGCGTTGAAGAACGGACCATTAACTATGGCTACACCTTC
TRBD1,many,TRBJ1-2,TRBV29-1,CSVEEPGQLYGYTF,TGCAGCGTTGAAGAACCGGGACAGCTCTATGGCTACACCTTC
TRBD1,many,TRBJ1-1,TRBV3-1,CASRLTGGQAFF,TGTGCCAGCAGACTAACAGGGGGCCAAGCTTTCTTT
TRBD1,-,TRBJ1-5,TRBV20-1,CSARVPGTVSGQPQHF,TGCAGTGCTAGAGTCCCCGGGACAGTTAGTGGTCAGCCCCAGCATTTT
-,many,TRBJ2-7,TRBV28,CASRLHRDYEQYF,TGTGCCAGCCGTCTTCACAGGGATTACGAGCAGTACTTC
-,few,TRBJ2-5,TRBV20-1,CSATPGEGKETQYF,TGCAGTGCCACCCCAGGGGAGGGGAAAGAGACCCAGTACTTC
TRBD1,many,TRBJ1-1,TRBV6-1,CASSRQGRNMNTEAFF,TGTGCCAGCAGTCGACAGGGTCGGAACATGAACACTGAAGCTTTCTTT
TRBD1,once,TRBJ1-5,TRBV18,CASSRDRGGDQPQHF,TGTGCCAGCTCACGGGACAGGGGAGGTGATCAGCCCCAGCATTTT
-,-,TRBJ1-2,TRBV6-4,CASRMRGRLFSYGYTF,TGTGCCAGCAGAATGAGGGGAAGATTGTTTAGCTATGGCTACACCTTC
-,few,TRBJ2-5,TRBV10-3,CAISGATVQETQYF,TGTGCCATCAGTGGTGCGACGGTACAAGAGACCCAGTACTTC
-,-,TRBJ1-2,TRBV27,CASFRDGGYTF,TGTGCCAGTTTCCGGGATGGTGGCTACACCTTC
-,many,TRBJ1-2,TRBV28,CASIAGNYGYTF,TGTGCCAGCATCGCGGGGAACTATGGCTACACCTTC
-,many,TRBJ2-5,TRBV2,CASIRGVLETQYF,TGTGCCAGCATCCGTGGCGTTTTGGAGACCCAGTACTTC
-,-,TRBJ1-1,TRBV5-1,CASSSRVRTLNTEAFF,TGCGCCAGCAGCTCTCGAGTAAGGACGTTAAACACTGAAGCTTTCTTT
TRBD1,-,TRBJ1-6,TRBV5-6,CASSTGQGTPLHF,TGTGCCAGCAGCACTGGACAGGGAACACCCCTCCACTTT
TRBD1,-,TRBJ1-3,TRBV6-5,CASSYLPIRQTGSSGNTIYF,TGTGCCAGCAGTTACCTCCCCATCAGGCAGACAGGGAGCTCTGGAAACACCATATATTTT
-,-,TRBJ1-5,TRBV6-1,CASSVGDSNQPQHF,TGTGCCAGCAGTGTGGGGGATAGCAATCAGCCCCAGCATTTT
TRBD2,-,TRBJ2-5,TRBV4-1,CASSQSRAGGLVETQYF,TGCGCCAGCAGCCAAAGTCGGGCGGGAGGGCTGGTAGAGACCCAGTACTTC
-,-,TRBJ1-2,TRBV19,CASASIARTVYGYTF,TGTGCCAGTGCTAGTATAGCACGGACTGTCTATGGCTACACCTTC
-,-,TRBJ2-5,TRBV29-1,CSAGCWGRHETQYF,TGCAGCGCTGGGTGCTGGGGACGTCACGAGACCCAGTACTTC
TRBD1,-,TRBJ1-1,TRBV10-3,CAIRPGGITEAFF,TGTGCCATCCGGCCAGGGGGAATAACTGAAGCTTTCTTT
-,-,TRBJ1-2,TRBV12-3/TRBV12-4,CASSFEGGGSGYTF,TGTGCCAGCAGTTTTGAGGGAGGGGGGTCTGGCTACACCTTC
-,many,TRBJ2-5,TRBV2,CASSDRHEAQETQYF,TGTGCCAGCAGTGATAGACACGAGGCTCAAGAGACCCAGTACTTC
TRBD1,few,TRBJ2-7,TRBV6-1,CASSNPGQGSSYEQYF,TGTGCCAGCAGCAACCCCGGACAGGGGAGCTCCTACGAGCAGTACTTC
-,-,TRBJ1-2,TRBV15,CATSTLWGDGCTF,TGTGCCACCAGCACTCTTTGGGGGGATGGCTGCACCTTC
TRBD2,many,TRBJ2-2,TRBV28,CASTILAGNTGELFF,TGTGCCAGTACCATCCTAGCGGGGAACACCGGGGAGCTGTTTTTT
-,many,TRBJ1-2,TRBV29-1,CSVERGPSNYGYTF,TGCAGCGTTGAGCGGGGCCCCTCTAACTATGGCTACACCTTC
TRBD1,many,TRBJ1-1,TRBV6-2/TRBV6-3,CASSSPNRGTEAFF,TGTGCCAGCAGTTCCCCGAACAGGGGCACTGAAGCTTTCTTT
TRBD1,-,TRBJ1-3,TRBV5-1,CASSFDRDSISGNTIYF,TGCGCCAGCAGCTTCGACAGGGACTCGATCTCTGGAAACACCATATATTTT
-,many,TRBJ2-7,TRBV11-2,CASSFHVSYEQYF,TGTGCCAGCAGCTTTCACGTATCCTACGAGCAGTACTTC
-,few,TRBJ1-6,TRBV19,CASKTLEGQNNSPLHF,TGTGCCAGCAAAACCCTCGAGGGACAAAATAATTCACCCCTCCACTTT
-,-,TRBJ2-7,TRBV5-1,CASSLYATYEQYF,TGCGCCAGCAGCTTGTACGCGACCTACGAGCAGTACTTC
TRBD1,many,TRBJ2-7,TRBV12-3/TRBV12-4,CASSLADRAYEQYF,TGTGCCAGCAGTTTAGCGGACAGGGCCTACGAGCAGTACTTC
TRBD1,once,TRBJ1-2,TRBV3-1,CASSIGQGVPVPYGYTF,TGTGCCAGCAGCATAGGACAGGGAGTCCCTGTCCCCTATGGCTACACCTTC
TRBD1,few,TRBJ1-2,TRBV2,CASSPTGGWYGYTF,TGTGCCAGCAGCCCGACAGGGGGCTGGTATGGCTACACCTTC
-,many,TRBJ2-7,TRBV12-3/TRBV12-4,CASSFRLGSYEQYF,TGTGCCAGCAGTTTCCGACTGGGCTCCTACGAGCAGTACTTC
TRBD1,-,TRBJ1-4,TRBV13,CASSFGQDEKLFF,TGTGCCAGCAGCTTCGGACAGGATGAAAAACTGTTTTTT
-,many,TRBJ1-2,TRBV5-1,CASSLDGVVDGYTF,TGCGCCAGCAGCTTGGACGGGGTGGTCGATGGCTACACCTTC